This TCR beta chain was retrieved from a study of T-cell memory formation after mild COVID-19. For the study at large: TCR clusters largely stayed donor specific.

Study-wide results and limits: Among contracting clones, CD4+ were mainly CM/EM and CD8+ enriched in EMRA.

The V end lost 3 bases, the J end lost 8 bases, and 14 bases lay between the germline ends. This CDR3 is built from 14 residues. In germline, CDR1 is SGHTA, CDR2 FQGTGA. TCRdb re-called the 5' RACE reads with MiXCR, one entry per CDR3 protein. Among a few hundred thousand distinct CDR3 sequences listed, 13% to 15% were seen once. This clonotype was detected only a few times. What it binds is unknown. The sequenced sample consisted of PBMCs or a T cell subset sorted from them (not recorded which). This clonotype was sampled from a young man who had mild COVID-19 (a few samples of this study predate the infection). Cell type and time point are not known. The rearrangement uses TRBV7-3 and TRBJ2-1; no reliable D call. The CDR3, as DNA: TGTGCCAGCAGCTTGGGGATTTTGCGCGATGAGCAGTTCTTC. Encoded protein: CASSLGILRDEQFF.